These 30 T cell receptor beta chains were all obtained from the same sample, sequenced in a study of EBV T-cell therapy then PD-1 blockade in nasopharyngeal carcinoma (dated by TCRdb to the early 2020s). Their antigens remain unidentified. The library was made by the immunoSEQ multiplex PCR assay. TCRdb's version of the immuneACCESS table is confined to in-frame rearrangements and falls short of the full clone set. An unresolved V gene accounts for under half of the shortfall where checked; the remainder is of unknown origin. The table for this sample lists fewer than 25,000 clones; 80% to 90% of them were counted only once. Around 29% of the sample is in the top ten clones. The time point tag for this specimen amounts to: 266 days after commencement of treatment, after nivolumab therapy. According to the study, the label for this sample's treatment or condition signals: AdE1-LMPpoly-expanded autologous EBV-specific T-cell therapy followed by anti-PD-1 nivolumab.

Sequenced material: CD8+ T cells from blood, taken between days 200 and 300 from a patient whose treatment included autologous EBV-specific T cells and nivolumab. All receptors come from a man in his forties with nasopharyngeal carcinoma.

This chain links TRBV14 with TRBJ1-3; D is uncertain. This CDR3 has 12 amino acids. V was clipped by 4 bases and J by 3 bases, with 4 bases between them. CDR1 is SGHDN and CDR2 is FVKESK in the germline V gene. The CDR3 coding sequence is TGTGCCAGCAGCCCTTATGGAAACACCATATATTTT. Amino acids: CASSPYGNTIYF.

V and J are TRBV9 and TRBJ1-2; tentatively, D is TRBD1 (6 bases). The CDR3 spans 14 residues. Germline V lookup: CDR1 SGDLS, CDR2 YYNGEE. Trimming removed 0 bases at V and 4 bases at J, with 10 bases between. CDR3 loop: CASSVGGATYGYTF. In DNA, the CDR3 is TGTGCCAGCAGCGTAGGGGGGGCGACCTATGGCTACACCTTC.

This chain links TRBV19 with TRBJ2-5; 11 bases map to TRBD2. The V segment lost 4 bases and the J segment 4 bases; nucleotides outside the gene matches: 11. This CDR3 contains 17 residues. CDR1 LNHDA and CDR2 SQIVND come from the germline V gene (reference sequence). The CDR3: CASSTLRLAGQGETQYF. CDR3 nucleotides: TGTGCCAGTAGTACCCTCCGACTAGCGGGGCAGGGAGAGACCCAGTACTTC.

The chain combines TRBV7-3 with TRBJ2-7, with 8 bases fitting TRBD1. The V gene end was trimmed by 2 bases and the J gene end by 3 bases; junction bases not matched to a gene: 3. CDR1 is SGHTA, CDR2 FQGTGA, per germline. The CDR3 loop spans 14 amino acids. CDR3 bases: TGTGCCAGCAGCTTATACACAGGGGGCTACGAGCAGTACTTC. Translation gives CASSLYTGGYEQYF.

The gene calls are TRBV5-1 and TRBJ1-6; D gene uncertain. CDR3 length equals 16 residues. Trimming removed 5 bases from V and 0 bases from J, with 12 bases in between. The V gene's germline CDR1 is SGHRS and CDR2 YFSETQ. The CDR3 DNA follows: TGCGCCAGCAGTAAGAGGGAGGGCTCCTATAATTCACCCCTCCACTTT. Translation: CASSKREGSYNSPLHF.

This clone was detected once. This sequence joins TRBV28 and TRBJ2-7; D is possibly TRBD1 (5 bases). V lost 5 bases and J 1 base, leaving 9 bases between the germline ends. This CDR3 comprises 13 residues. Germline V lookup: CDR1 MDHEN, CDR2 SYDVKM. CDR3 in DNA: TGTGCCAGCAGTGAGACAGTGTCCTACGAGCAGTACTTC. Its protein is CASSETVSYEQYF. Filled out from reference TRBV28 and TRBJ2-7, the complete variable domain reads DVKVTQSSRYLVKRTGEKVFLECVQDMDHENMFWYRQDPGLGLRLIYFSYDVKMKEKGDIPEGYSVSREKKERFSLILESASTNQTSMYLCASSETVSYEQYFGPGTRLTVT.

V gene TRBV6-5 combines with J gene TRBJ1-3; D gene ambiguous. Trimming removed 2 bases from V and 0 bases from J, with 8 bases in between. Germline V lookup: CDR1 MNHEY, CDR2 SVGAGI. The CDR3 is made up of 15 amino acids. The CDR3 protein is CASSYLGISGNTIYF. In nucleotides, the CDR3 is TGTGCCAGCAGTTACCTAGGGATCTCTGGAAACACCATATATTTT.

The chain is built from TRBV30 and TRBJ2-1; D possibly corresponds to TRBD1 (5 bases). The ends were cut back, 1 base at V and 16 bases at J, with 14 bases in the middle. The CDR3 length is 11 residues. Germline V gene data show CDR1 as GTSNPN and CDR2 as SVGIG (reference sequence). The CDR3 DNA follows: TGTGCCTGGAGTGCTGTTACTCAGGGATTCTTC. Translating it yields CAWSAVTQGFF.

V is TRBV5-6 and J is TRBJ2-1; the match to TRBD2 covers 10 bases. The CDR3 runs 17 residues. Trimming took 1 base from V and 6 from J; bases not matched to a gene: 10. CDR1 is SGHDT and CDR2 is YYEEEE in the germline V gene. The CDR3 reads CASSLYKRGGRGNEQFF. The CDR3 DNA sequence: TGTGCCAGCAGCTTGTATAAGCGGGGGGGCCGGGGCAATGAGCAGTTCTTC.

The chain uses TRBV10-3 and TRBJ2-1; TRBD1 matches 12 bases. This CDR3 has 14 amino acids. The junction had 5 bases not matched to a gene; V was cut back by 5 bases and J by 9 bases. Germline lookup yields CDR1 ENHRY and CDR2 SYGVKD. The CDR3 DNA follows: TGTGCCATCAGTCCGGGACAGGGGGCGAGTGAGCAGTTCTTC. It codes for CAISPGQGASEQFF.

The chain joins TRBV5-6 to TRBJ2-2, with 7 bases that match TRBD1. CDR3 length: 15 amino acids. After removal of 4 bases from V and 5 bases from J, the junction contained 8 bases not matched to a gene. Looked up from germline, CDR1 is SGHDT and CDR2 is YYEEEE. CDR3 loop: CASSHRQGWTGELFF. CDR3 coding DNA: TGTGCCAGCAGCCACCGACAGGGTTGGACCGGGGAGCTGTTTTTT.

This chain links TRBV13 with TRBJ2-1; no clear D. Per the germline V gene, CDR1 is PRHDT and CDR2 is FYEKMQ (reference sequence). V lost 5 bases and J 3 bases, leaving 5 bases between the germline ends. The CDR3 loop spans 12 amino acids. This CDR3 reads CASSPLYNEQFF. CDR3 sequence (DNA): TGTGCCAGCAGCCCCCTCTACAATGAGCAGTTCTTC.

CDR3 nucleotides: TGTGCCAGCAGCTTCGGGGGGCCGGCCGGGGAGCTGTTTTTT. Translated: CASSFGGPAGELFF. V is TRBV13 and J is TRBJ2-2; tentatively, D is TRBD2 (7 bases). Trimming shortened V by 3 bases and J by 6 bases, and 11 bases separated the two germline ends. Per germline, CDR1 PRHDT and CDR2 FYEKMQ (reference sequence). The CDR3 loop spans 14 amino acids.

The CDR3 region is CASSSPTGNTGELFF. The CDR3 nucleotides are TGTGCCAGCAGCTCCCCGACAGGGAACACCGGGGAGCTGTTTTTT. The chain combines TRBV7-6 with TRBJ2-2; D possibly corresponds to TRBD1 (6 bases). Trimming took 4 bases from V and 1 from J, leaving 10 bases between them. The CDR3 runs to 15 residues. The germline CDR1 and CDR2 sequences are SGHVS and FNYEAQ.

V is TRBV6-2 or TRBV6-3 and J is TRBJ1-1; D call uncertain. The CDR3 loop spans 16 amino acids. Trimming cost V 2 bases and J 0 bases, with 13 bases left between them. Germline loops: CDR1 MNHEY, CDR2 SVGEGT. This chain's CDR3 is CASSYEGKRMNTEAFF. The CDR3 DNA sequence: TGTGCCAGCAGTTACGAGGGCAAGAGAATGAACACTGAAGCTTTCTTT.

This clone was detected once. This chain links TRBV7-9 with TRBJ2-1; D is undetermined. The V gene lost 6 bases and the J gene lost 5 bases, with 14 bases spanning the gap. CDR1 is SEHNR and CDR2 is FQNEAQ in the germline V gene (reference sequence). The CDR3 runs 14 residues. The CDR3 here is CASRPKKGHNEQFF. CDR3 nucleotides: TGTGCCAGCAGACCTAAAAAAGGACACAATGAGCAGTTCTTC.

V is TRBV29-1 and J is TRBJ2-2, with TRBD1 identical over 7 bases. CDR3 length equals 12 residues. Germline-derived CDR1 and CDR2 are SQVTM and ANQGSEA. Trimming at V came to 6 bases and at J to 4 bases, leaving 2 bases not matched to a gene. The CDR3 reads CSVAGGTGELFF. In DNA form, the CDR3 reads TGCAGCGTGGCAGGGGGCACCGGGGAGCTGTTTTTT.

With respect to this clone: The same CDR3 also results from other DNA sequences found in this sample. The genes are TRBV10-3 and TRBJ1-1, with a tentative D call TRBD1 (5 bases). Trimming shortened V by 11 bases and J by 0 bases, and 19 bases separated the two germline ends. Germline V gene sequence: CDR1 ENHRY, CDR2 SYGVKD. The CDR3 has 15 amino acids. CDR3 coding DNA: TGTGCCTCCAAAGGGGTAGGCCAATTGAACACTGAAGCTTTCTTT. This codes for CASKGVGQLNTEAFF.

The chain recombines TRBV12-3 or TRBV12-4 with TRBJ2-7; D tentatively fits TRBD1 or TRBD2 (6 bases each). Trimming removed 8 bases at V and 3 bases at J, with 14 bases between. This CDR3 is 13 amino acids long. CDR3 loop: CASRLGGFYEQYF. CDR3 nucleotide sequence: TGTGCCAGCCGTCTAGGGGGGTTCTACGAGCAGTACTTC.

A single count supports this clone. This rearrangement joins TRBV30 to TRBJ1-1; D is ambiguous. The CDR3 has 10 amino acids. The ends were cut back, 1 base at V and 4 bases at J, with 1 base in the middle. Per germline, CDR1 GTSNPN and CDR2 SVGIG (reference sequence). CDR3 protein: CAWSATEAFF. CDR3 DNA sequence: TGTGCCTGGAGTGCCACTGAAGCTTTCTTT. The full variable domain, completed using reference TRBV30 and TRBJ1-1, is SQTIHQWPATLVQPVGSPLSLECTVEGTSNPNLYWYRQAAGRGLQLLFYSVGIGQISSEVPQNLSASRPQDRQFILSSKKLLLSDSGFYLCAWSATEAFFGQGTRLTVV.

The rearrangement uses TRBV29-1 and TRBJ1-2; 7 bases agree with TRBD1. V lost 7 bases and J lost 2; bases outside the gene matches: 4. The germline CDR1 and CDR2 sequences are SQVTM and ANQGSEA. The CDR3 spans 12 residues. The CDR3 here is CSAPDRNYGYTF. The CDR3 DNA follows: TGCAGCGCCCCGGACAGGAACTATGGCTACACCTTC. The full variable domain, rest sourced from reference TRBV29-1 and TRBJ1-2, is SAVISQKPSRDICQRGTSLTIQCQVDSQVTMMFWYRQQPGQSLTLIATANQGSEATYESGFVIDKFPISRPNLTFSTLTVSNMSPEDSSIYLCSAPDRNYGYTFGSGTRLTVV.

The rearrangement joins TRBV7-9 to TRBJ1-2; D gene ambiguous. The CDR3 spans 10 residues. The V end was cut by 10 bases, the J end by 4 bases, with 7 bases between. Germline V gives CDR1 SEHNR, CDR2 FQNEAQ (reference sequence). The CDR3 DNA follows: TGTGCCACGGACGGCTATGGCTACACCTTC. Amino acids: CATDGYGYTF.

This chain connects TRBV29-1 to TRBJ1-2, with no clear D. V was cut by 0 bases and J by 5 bases, with 7 bases left in between. The CDR3 runs to 12 residues. From germline, CDR1 is SQVTM and CDR2 ANQGSEA. The CDR3: CSVEDRGYGYTF. DNA for the CDR3: TGCAGCGTTGAAGATAGAGGGTATGGCTACACCTTC.

This clone has just a few counts. This chain joins TRBV6-1 and TRBJ1-1; the match to TRBD1 covers 7 bases. The CDR3 consists of 16 residues. CDR1 MNHNS and CDR2 SASEGT come from the germline V gene. J lost 3 bases, V lost 3 bases, and 10 bases had no gene match. The CDR3 loop reads CASSELAGGSDTEAFF. The CDR3 DNA reads TGTGCCAGCAGTGAGTTAGCAGGGGGTTCTGACACTGAAGCTTTCTTT.

The genes are TRBV12-3 or TRBV12-4 and TRBJ1-2, with D maybe TRBD1 (6 bases). With 3 bases removed from V and 8 bases from J, the gap between germline ends came to 10 bases. This CDR3 is built from 12 residues. In DNA, the CDR3 is TGTGCCAGCAGTTTCGGGGGCCAGGGCTACACCTTC. This codes for CASSFGGQGYTF.

The rearrangement joins TRBV6-5 to TRBJ2-7, with TRBD1 identical over 8 bases. The CDR3 spans 16 residues. Germline V gene sequence: CDR1 MNHEY, CDR2 SVGAGI. Germline trimming cut 4 bases from V and 0 bases from J; bases unmatched to any gene: 8. CDR3 loop: CASSFRTGPSSYEQYF. Here the CDR3 DNA reads TGTGCCAGCAGTTTTCGGACAGGGCCCAGCTCCTACGAGCAGTACTTC.

The V gene is TRBV15, the J gene TRBJ1-1; TRBD1 agrees at 7 bases. Unmatched junction bases numbered 11, after V lost 6 bases and J lost 7 bases. The CDR3 is 14 residues long. The germline gives CDR1 LNHNV, CDR2 YYDKDF (reference sequence). CDR3 coding DNA: TGTGCCACCAGTCCAGCGAGACAGGGCGGTGAAGCTTTCTTT. This codes for CATSPARQGGEAFF.

CDR3 sequence reads: CATSREKTAGYGYTF. Written as DNA, the CDR3 is TGTGCCACCAGCAGAGAGAAGACAGCGGGGTATGGCTACACCTTC. This chain uses TRBV15 with TRBJ1-2; TRBD1 might be the D (5 bases). This CDR3 is built from 15 residues. V was pared by 0 bases and J by 5 bases, with 13 bases between. Germline loops: CDR1 LNHNV, CDR2 YYDKDF (reference sequence).

The genes are TRBV25-1 and TRBJ1-1; a weak D match, TRBD1 (5 bases). CDR1 and CDR2 (germline): MGHDK, SYGVNS. The CDR3 has 13 amino acids. The CDR3 DNA sequence: TGTGCATTAGAGAAACAGGATGGCACTGAAGCTTTCTTT. Protein product: CALEKQDGTEAFF.

The chain links TRBV9 to TRBJ1-2; a possible D gene is TRBD1 (5 bases). Germline V gene sequence: CDR1 SGDLS, CDR2 YYNGEE. Trimming took off 4 bases at V and 0 bases at J, with 16 bases between the two ends. The CDR3 runs to 16 residues. The CDR3 coding sequence is TGTGCCAGCAGCCCCGCTGGCAGGGAGTCTAACTATGGCTACACCTTC. Translation gives CASSPAGRESNYGYTF.